The TCR beta chain under discussion was sequenced for a study of identical twins. TCRdb re-called the 5' RACE reads with MiXCR, one entry per CDR3 protein. The profile shows 200,000 to 300,000 distinct CDR3 sequences, approximately 7% of them singletons. These data were also reused for a study on yellow fever vaccine responses in identical twins.

The sequenced sample was memory (CD45RO+) T cells sorted from blood. The receptor was derived from a young woman in good health.

The CDR3 sequence is CSARPGSTEAFF. For the CDR3, the DNA is TGCAGTGCTAGGCCGGGGAGCACTGAAGCTTTCTTT. The chain carries TRBV20-1 and TRBJ1-1; D uncertain. Germline CDR1 is DFQATT and CDR2 is SNEGSKA (reference sequence). The V end lost 3 bases, the J end lost 4 bases, and 9 bases lay between the germline ends. The CDR3 length is 12 residues.